This entry features one T cell receptor beta chain sequence. The antigen remains unidentified. The sample is drawn from a study of shared clonotypes between healthy human individuals. Findings and caveats of the study: A handful of donors showed sharing of approximately 4.7% of naive CD4 clonotypes.

This CDR3 spans 15 amino acids. Germline lookup yields CDR1 SGHTA and CDR2 FQGTGA. Trimming took 2 bases from V and 8 from J, leaving 16 bases between them. The assay was immunoSEQ multiplex PCR, and TCRdb's table has in-frame clones only and misses some. The sample lists over 2 million clones, 85% to 95% seen once, with approximately 0.4% in the top ten. Sequenced sample: naive CD4+ T cells from PBMCs. Regarding subset: CD45RA+ positively selected. The clonotype was recovered from a man aged 18 to 29 in good health. Some clones in this sample may be carry-over from other donors' samples. This rearrangement joins TRBV7-3 to TRBJ2-1; perhaps TRBD2 as D (5 bases). CDR3 bases: TGTGCCAGCAGCTTAGGAATACCGGGAATCGATGAGCAGTTCTTC. This encodes CASSLGIPGIDEQFF.